This passage covers 24 T cell receptor beta chains from one sample sequenced in a study of blood T cell repertoires in COVID-19. Measured with immunoSEQ multiplex PCR; TCRdb has only the in-frame clones, and not every one. The top ten clones hold roughly 2.1% of a sample with tens of thousands of clones, around 90% of them seen once. Sequenced input: peripheral blood. These receptors were collected from a man aged 45 to 65 with active or convalescent COVID-19.

The chain links TRBV18 to TRBJ2-7; TRBD1 matches at 9 bases. Germline V CDR1 and CDR2: KGHSH, LQKENI. Trimming at V came to 5 bases and at J to 5 bases, leaving 7 bases not matched to a gene. CDR3 length equals 14 residues. DNA for the CDR3: TGTGCCAGCTCATCGGGACAGGGTAACCACGAGCAGTACTTC. Translated, it gives CASSSGQGNHEQYF.

The V gene is TRBV27, the J gene TRBJ1-2; a weak D match, TRBD1 (6 bases). This CDR3 has 17 residues. Trimming pared 4 bases from V and 4 bases from J, leaving 22 bases between. CDR1 and CDR2 (germline): MNHEY, SMNVEV (reference sequence). The CDR3 reads CASSSTPRGGDGYGYTF. CDR3 bases: TGTGCCAGCAGTTCCACCCCCCGAGGGGGGGATGGCTATGGCTACACCTTC.

The rearrangement joins TRBV28 to TRBJ2-1; 12 bases align to TRBD2. The germline CDR1 and CDR2 sequences are MDHEN and SYDVKM. V shed 3 bases and J 6 bases; nucleotides not matched to a gene: 12. The CDR3 extends over 18 amino acids. The CDR3 DNA reads TGTGCCAGCAGTTTCCGTCCTAGCGGGAGGGCCTCTTTCAATGAGCAGTTCTTC. This gives the protein CASSFRPSGRASFNEQFF.

V gene TRBV28 combines with J gene TRBJ2-5; possible D gene TRBD2, 5 bases. With 6 bases removed from V and 2 bases from J, the gap between germline ends came to 16 bases. The CDR3 is 15 residues long. Germline V lookup: CDR1 MDHEN, CDR2 SYDVKM. The CDR3 spells CASRGHGLRQETQYF. Here the CDR3 DNA reads TGTGCCAGCAGGGGCCACGGACTGAGGCAAGAGACCCAGTACTTC.

The chain has TRBV11-3 and TRBJ2-1, with 14 positions matching TRBD2. This CDR3 spans 16 amino acids. Germline V gene sequence: CDR1 SGHNT, CDR2 YENEEA. V lost 5 bases, J lost 4 bases, and 4 bases stayed unmatched. The CDR3, as DNA: TGTGCCAGCAGCCCAGGGACTAGCGGGGGATACAATGAGCAGTTCTTC. This codes for CASSPGTSGGYNEQFF.

The chain has TRBV5-6 and TRBJ2-7; TRBD2 matches 8 bases. CDR1 SGHDT and CDR2 YYEEEE come from the germline V gene. V lost 1 base, J lost 2 bases, and 8 bases stayed unmatched. This CDR3 is built from 16 residues. The CDR3 protein is CASSLLGLAGPYEQYF. The CDR3 DNA reads as TGTGCCAGCAGCTTGTTGGGGTTAGCGGGACCCTACGAGCAGTACTTC.

CDR3 sequence (DNA): TGTGCCACCAGTGACCCCTCTAGCCGCTTATACAATGAGCAGTTCTTC. Residues: CATSDPSSRLYNEQFF. The chain is built from TRBV24-1 and TRBJ2-1, with D possibly TRBD2 on 5 matching bases. V was shortened by 4 bases and J by 4 bases, with 16 bases between the two germline ends. Germline CDR1 reads KGHDR; CDR2 reads SFDVKD. The CDR3 consists of 16 residues.

The chain employs TRBV4-2 and TRBJ1-2; D is perhaps TRBD1 (5 bases). The CDR3 covers 16 residues. Trimming removed 0 bases from V and 1 base from J, with 12 bases in between. Per germline, CDR1 LGHNA and CDR2 YNFKEQ. CDR3 coding DNA: TGTGCCAGCAGCCAAGATCAGGGCAGAATTAACTATGGCTACACCTTC. It specifies CASSQDQGRINYGYTF.

This clone occurred once. The V and J genes are TRBV28 and TRBJ1-2; D is unclear. Trimming took 2 bases from V and 8 from J, leaving 9 bases between them. CDR3 length: 12 residues. Germline V gene sequence: CDR1 MDHEN, CDR2 SYDVKM. The CDR3 DNA sequence: TGTGCCAGCAGTTTAAGGGAGCGCGGCTACACCTTC. Translation gives CASSLRERGYTF.

CDR3 sequence reads: CAISDPDRAYEQYF. The CDR3 DNA reads as TGTGCCATCAGTGACCCGGACAGGGCCTACGAGCAGTACTTC. This chain uses TRBV10-3 with TRBJ2-7, with 8 bases aligning to TRBD1. Trimming at V came to 3 bases and at J to 2 bases, leaving 3 bases not matched to a gene. CDR1 and CDR2 from the germline V gene are ENHRY and SYGVKD. The CDR3 length is 14 residues.

The chain uses TRBV27 and TRBJ2-7, with D unresolved. Germline V gives CDR1 MNHEY, CDR2 SMNVEV (reference sequence). Between the trimmed V and J ends, which lost 5 bases and 0 bases, there was a span of 8 bases. This CDR3 contains 13 residues. DNA for the CDR3: TGTGCCAGCAGTCCCCGGAGCTCCTACGAGCAGTACTTC. Amino acids: CASSPRSSYEQYF.

The chain joins TRBV28 to TRBJ2-2, with 10 bases matching TRBD1. Germline trimming cut 0 bases from V and 0 bases from J; bases unmatched to any gene: 10. The germline V gene encodes CDR1 MDHEN and CDR2 SYDVKM. This CDR3 region has 20 residues. The CDR3 nucleotides are TGTGCCAGCAGTTTATGGCCCGGGACAGGGGAGGGGACGAACACCGGGGAGCTGTTTTTT. Translated: CASSLWPGTGEGTNTGELFF.

CDR3 DNA: TGCGCCAGCAGCTTGGGGCCCGGGACAGGGCAAGAGACCCAGTACTTC. Translation: CASSLGPGTGQETQYF. This chain joins TRBV5-1 and TRBJ2-5; 9 nucleotides line up with TRBD1. Germline CDR1 reads SGHRS; CDR2 reads YFSETQ. The CDR3 is 16 amino acids. With 0 bases clipped from V and 2 bases from J, the junction kept 5 bases outside the gene matches.

The V gene is TRBV4-1, the J gene TRBJ2-3; 10 nucleotides align to TRBD2. V gave up 4 bases and J gave up 1 base; unmatched junction bases: 2. The CDR3 loop spans 15 amino acids. Germline CDR1 MGHRA, CDR2 YSYEKL. The CDR3 loop is CASSRTSGRTDTQYF. As DNA, the CDR3 is TGCGCCAGCAGCCGGACTAGCGGACGCACAGATACGCAGTATTTT.

This sequence joins TRBV4-1 and TRBJ2-2; 7 positions match TRBD2. Germline lookup yields CDR1 MGHRA and CDR2 YSYEKL. The V segment lost 3 bases and the J segment 0 bases; nucleotides outside the gene matches: 7. The CDR3 loop spans 17 amino acids. The CDR3 loop is CASSQLTSAANTGELFF. CDR3 bases: TGCGCCAGCAGCCAGCTTACTAGCGCGGCGAACACCGGGGAGCTGTTTTTT.

This sequence joins TRBV2 and TRBJ1-1, with TRBD1 identical over 7 bases. Germline CDR1 SNHLY, CDR2 FYNNEI. V dropped 6 bases and J dropped 0; count of bases not matched to a gene: 13. The CDR3 has 17 amino acids. CDR3 residues: CASRGRTGDTMNTEAFF. DNA for the CDR3: TGTGCCAGCAGAGGGCGGACAGGAGATACCATGAACACTGAAGCTTTCTTT. Supplemented by reference TRBV2 and TRBJ1-1, the full variable domain reads EPEVTQTPSHQVTQMGQEVILRCVPISNHLYFYWYRQILGQKVEFLVSFYNNEISEKSEIFDDQFSVERPDGSNFTLKIRSTKLEDSAMYFCASRGRTGDTMNTEAFFGQGTRLTVV.

The chain's CDR3 is CASSLVGGGSYNEQFF. The CDR3 nucleotides are TGTGCCAGCAGCTTAGTGGGAGGGGGGTCCTACAATGAGCAGTTCTTC. The rearrangement joins TRBV11-2 to TRBJ2-1, with D possibly matching TRBD2 (7 bases). The germline gives CDR1 SGHAT, CDR2 FQNNGV. The CDR3 extends over 16 amino acids. The ends were cut back, 1 base at V and 1 base at J, with 11 bases in the middle.

The chain recombines TRBV10-2 with TRBJ2-4; 7 bases are a match to TRBD2. The CDR3 has 15 residues. Germline V gives CDR1 WSHSY, CDR2 SAAADI. The trim removed 4 bases at V and 8 bases at J, leaving 11 bases unmatched. This chain's CDR3 is CASSGREDPMDIQYF. The CDR3 DNA reads TGCGCCAGCAGTGGCCGGGAGGATCCCATGGACATTCAGTACTTC.

The rearrangement joins TRBV25-1 to TRBJ2-4, with D unresolved. The CDR3 length is 15 residues. The germline gives CDR1 MGHDK, CDR2 SYGVNS. Trimming took off 6 bases at V and 0 bases at J, with 12 bases between the two ends. CDR3 region: CASSPSRLAKNIQYF. CDR3 DNA: TGTGCCAGCAGCCCGTCGAGACTAGCCAAAAACATTCAGTACTTC. The entire variable domain, with the rest obtained from reference TRBV25-1 and TRBJ2-4, is as follows: EADIYQTPRYLVIGTGKKITLECSQTMGHDKMYWYQQDPGMELHLIHYSYGVNSTEKGDLSSESTVSRIRTEHFPLTLESARPSHTSQYLCASSPSRLAKNIQYFGAGTRLSVL.

V usage is TRBV18 and J usage is TRBJ2-3, with unresolved D. Germline CDR1 KGHSH, CDR2 LQKENI. Deletions cut 2 bases from V and 3 bases from J, with 9 bases between. CDR3 length: 14 amino acids. Here the CDR3 reads CASSPEVTTDTQYF. CDR3 DNA sequence: TGTGCCAGCTCACCAGAAGTCACTACAGATACGCAGTATTTT.

This chain joins TRBV29-1 and TRBJ2-7, with a possible D match to TRBD1 (6 bases). This CDR3 region has 14 residues. CDR1 is SQVTM, CDR2 ANQGSEA, per germline. Here the CDR3 reads CNGLPPGQDYEQYF. The CDR3 nucleotides are TGCAACGGATTACCACCGGGACAAGACTACGAGCAGTACTTC.

The chain is built from TRBV27 and TRBJ2-3; TRBD1 matches at 7 bases. The trim removed 1 base at V and 0 bases at J, leaving 10 bases unmatched. Germline CDR1 is MNHEY and CDR2 is SMNVEV (reference sequence). The CDR3 sequence is 18 residues long. CDR3 nucleotide sequence: TGTGCCAGCAGTTTATTCCCTGACAGGGTCTCTAGCACAGATACGCAGTATTTT. It encodes CASSLFPDRVSSTDTQYF.

The rearrangement uses TRBV28 and TRBJ2-1; no firm D call. V was trimmed by 6 bases and J by 0 bases, leaving 15 bases between them. This CDR3 is built from 16 residues. Germline CDR1 is MDHEN and CDR2 is SYDVKM. The chain's CDR3 is CASSTVREFSYNEQFF. CDR3 in DNA: TGTGCCAGCAGCACGGTCCGAGAGTTCTCCTACAATGAGCAGTTCTTC. The full variable domain, its missing parts supplied by reference TRBV28 and TRBJ2-1, is DVKVTQSSRYLVKRTGEKVFLECVQDMDHENMFWYRQDPGLGLRLIYFSYDVKMKEKGDIPEGYSVSREKKERFSLILESASTNQTSMYLCASSTVREFSYNEQFFGPGTRLTVL.

This chain joins TRBV21-1 and TRBJ2-7; TRBD2 reflects the table's D call only, with no check against the DNA. TRBV21-1 is reported as a pseudogene. This CDR3 spans 15 amino acids. In nucleotides, the CDR3 is TGTGCCAGCAGCAAAGCGGACTCCTACTCCTACGAGCAGTACTTC. It specifies CASSKADSYSYEQYF.